This TCR beta chain emerged from a study of blood T cell repertoires in COVID-19 (dated by TCRdb to the early 2020s). In the study overall: Collaborator samples came from the United States, Italy and Spain and covered acute and convalescent phases of COVID-19. The dataset comprised deeply sampled blood TCRbeta repertoires from subjects exposed to, actively infected with, or recovered from COVID-19. Nearly every sample came with metadata listing a de-identified subject ID, COVID-19 status, age in years and sex. The repertoires were released in a freely available public database meant as a resource for research on the immune response to SARS-CoV-2. The samples were drawn from two sources: the first 160 participants of the ongoing ImmuneRACE study, and some 1,300 subjects contributed by 6 global collaborators. The prospective study material was composed of cDNA or gDNA derived from T cells, B-cell-depleted T cells, or PBMCs. Where available, HLA class I and class II types were taken from metadata supplied by the sample provider and were not determined by assay-based typing.

The CDR3, from cysteine to phenylalanine, totals 14 residues. Here the CDR3 DNA is all that survives: 42 bases in frame from base 1. Trimming at the junction amounts to 3 bases on V and 3 bases on J, and the germline ends lie 9 bases apart. For CDR1 and CDR2, the germline V gene lists KGHSH and LQKENI. About this clone itself: There is no known antigen for this receptor. Per-base qualities were not stored, and no clone one base away is much larger.

Enrolling through a virtual design, the prospective study's participants ranged in age from roughly 18 to 100 years and lived across some 22 United States geographic areas. Cohort assignment in the prospective study relied on participant-reported clinical history from a screening survey and a study questionnaire. For ImmuneRACE Cohort 3, a participant was defined as recovered based on two consecutive negative NP/OP PCR tests, clearance by a healthcare professional, or resolution of symptoms. In the prospective study, mobile phlebotomists collected whole blood, serum and a nasopharyngeal or oropharyngeal swab from each participant. Over a roughly 2-month period, participants in the prospective study had the option of providing additional blood draws and questionnaires. Prospective study blood samples were shipped either frozen or at room temperature before DNA extraction. TCRbeta CDR3 regions were amplified from genomic DNA using the immunoSEQ Assay, a bias-controlled multiplex PCR. On the authors' methods: Within the assay, amplification of reference gene primers was used to estimate how many nucleated cells each sample contained. To quantify the absolute abundance of each unique TCRbeta CDR3 rearrangement, sequence reads were collapsed and filtered. Productive Simpson clonality was computed per sample as the square root of Simpson's diversity index over productive rearrangements. TCRdb took over this immuneACCESS table, retaining in-frame rearrangements with V and J assigned. Such tables are incomplete; in checked studies, under half of the missing clones stem from an unresolved V gene, and the remainder is unexplained. V and J calls and clone size are those listed in that table; D and trimming were worked out from the DNA. The sample has about 350,000 clones on record, less than 90% of them singletons. The biggest ten clones account for almost 3% of the sample.

The paper as a whole reports these results and caveats: How much clinical and demographic metadata was included differed by source and by participant, and the metadata was provided uncurated.

The source material was PBMCs or T cells enriched from blood (not recorded which). Recombination linked TRBV18 to TRBJ2-1, with the D gene too uncertain to name. The source of this sequence is a woman aged 25 to 39 who had recovered from COVID-19. The sequenced DNA is TGTGCCAGCTCACCTGAACAGAACTACAATGAGCAGTTCTTC. Translation gives CASSPEQNYNEQFF. The full variable domain, with segments outside the CDR3 supplied by the reference TRBV18 and TRBJ2-1 proteins, appears as NAGVMQNPRHLVRRRGQEARLRCSPMKGHSHVYWYRQLPEEGLKFMVYLQKENIIDESGMPKERFSAEFPKEGPSILRIQQVVRGDSAAYFCASSPEQNYNEQFFGPGTRLTVL.